A selection of T cell receptor beta chains follows, all from one sample in a study of cytomegalovirus exposure and HLA in healthy donors. Sequencing was performed with immunoSEQ multiplex PCR; in TCRdb, only in-frame clones are kept and a portion is missing. The sample records 82,000 or so clones, over 9.5% being singletons. The sequencing sample was made of PBMCs. The receptors were gathered from a man aged 60 to 69 in good health and CMV-seropositive. Both conserved end residues are part of each CDR3. The order of the fields is D gene, V gene, J gene, clone size, CDR3 DNA, CDR3 protein. The D gene is left open where the match is weak. Size values are once, few and many counts, or a class for expanded clones, and some rows have none.

D gene: .; V gene: TRBV5-6; J gene: TRBJ2-3; clone size: few; CDR3 DNA: TGTGCCAGCAGCTTGGACAGACAGGCGCACACAGATACGCAGTATTTT; CDR3 protein: CASSLDRQAHTDTQYF
D gene: TRBD2; V gene: TRBV10-1; J gene: TRBJ2-3; clone size: .; CDR3 DNA: TGCGCCAGCAGTGAGTCGCGCGGGGGGTACACAGATACGCAGTATTTT; CDR3 protein: CASSESRGGYTDTQYF
D gene: TRBD1; V gene: TRBV19; J gene: TRBJ1-5; clone size: .; CDR3 DNA: TGTGCCAGTAGGGTGACTGGAGACAGGGATAATCAGCCCCAGCATTTT; CDR3 protein: CASRVTGDRDNQPQHF
D gene: TRBD1; V gene: TRBV14; J gene: TRBJ2-5; clone size: few; CDR3 DNA: TGTGCCAGCAGCCCGGGACAGGTGCCCCAAGAGACCCAGTACTTC; CDR3 protein: CASSPGQVPQETQYF
D gene: .; V gene: TRBV6-1; J gene: TRBJ1-2; clone size: few; CDR3 DNA: TGTGCCAGCAGTGTCGAGGGCTATGGCTACACCTTC; CDR3 protein: CASSVEGYGYTF
D gene: TRBD1; V gene: TRBV10-1; J gene: TRBJ2-1; clone size: .; CDR3 DNA: TGCGCCAGCAGTGAGATATCGACAGGGGGTGAGCAGTTCTTC; CDR3 protein: CASSEISTGGEQFF
D gene: .; V gene: TRBV29-1; J gene: TRBJ2-5; clone size: few; CDR3 DNA: TGCAGCGTTGAGGGTGGCGGGGAGACCCAGTACTTC; CDR3 protein: CSVEGGGETQYF
D gene: TRBD1; V gene: TRBV5-1; J gene: TRBJ1-2; clone size: few; CDR3 DNA: TGCGCCAGCAGCCCGGGACAGCAGAACTATGGCTACACCTTC; CDR3 protein: CASSPGQQNYGYTF
D gene: .; V gene: TRBV28; J gene: TRBJ2-2; clone size: few; CDR3 DNA: TGTGCCAGCAGTTTGACTACAGGGACCGGGGAGCTGTTTTTT; CDR3 protein: CASSLTTGTGELFF
D gene: .; V gene: TRBV14; J gene: TRBJ1-1; clone size: .; CDR3 DNA: TGTGCCAGCAGCCCGAGGGTTGCCTCCTTT; CDR3 protein: CASSPRVASF
D gene: .; V gene: TRBV5-8; J gene: TRBJ1-2; clone size: .; CDR3 DNA: TGTGCCAGCAGCTTGGCAAGAGCGATCTATGGCTACACCTTC; CDR3 protein: CASSLARAIYGYTF
D gene: TRBD2; V gene: TRBV5-1; J gene: TRBJ2-1; clone size: few; CDR3 DNA: TGCGCCAGCAGCTCTTACACCCGGGGGGATGAGCAGTTCTTC; CDR3 protein: CASSSYTRGDEQFF
D gene: .; V gene: TRBV30; J gene: TRBJ2-1; clone size: few; CDR3 DNA: TGTGCCTGGACGTCCGGGGGACAGCAGTTCTTC; CDR3 protein: CAWTSGGQQFF
D gene: TRBD1; V gene: TRBV4-1; J gene: TRBJ1-6; clone size: .; CDR3 DNA: TGCGCCAGCAGCCAAAAAGTTCCGTTAGACAGGGGGAATTCACCCCTCCACTTT; CDR3 protein: CASSQKVPLDRGNSPLHF
D gene: .; V gene: TRBV7-2; J gene: TRBJ2-1; clone size: few; CDR3 DNA: TGTGCCAGCAGCTCCCGGGGAGCATATCACAATGAGCAGTTCTTC; CDR3 protein: CASSSRGAYHNEQFF
D gene: .; V gene: TRBV6-5; J gene: TRBJ1-1; clone size: .; CDR3 DNA: TGTGCCAGCAGTTACTCGCGGGGGAACACTGAAGCTTTCTTT; CDR3 protein: CASSYSRGNTEAFF
D gene: TRBD2; V gene: TRBV27; J gene: TRBJ2-3; clone size: .; CDR3 DNA: TGTGCCAGCAGTTTATACGGCTCAGAGCGGGGGATGCACACAGATACGCAGTATTTT; CDR3 protein: CASSLYGSERGMHTDTQYF
D gene: TRBD1; V gene: TRBV28; J gene: TRBJ1-1; clone size: few; CDR3 DNA: TGTGCCTCTGGACAGGGACCTAACACTGAAGCTTTCTTT; CDR3 protein: CASGQGPNTEAFF
D gene: .; V gene: TRBV9; J gene: TRBJ2-1; clone size: few; CDR3 DNA: TGTGCCAGCAGCGTAGGGCTAGCGTTGAATGAGCAGTTCTTC; CDR3 protein: CASSVGLALNEQFF
D gene: .; V gene: TRBV29-1; J gene: TRBJ1-1; clone size: .; CDR3 DNA: TGCAGCGTTGCCTCTTCTAAGAACACTGAAGCTTTCTTT; CDR3 protein: CSVASSKNTEAFF
D gene: TRBD1; V gene: TRBV28; J gene: TRBJ2-2; clone size: .; CDR3 DNA: TGTGCCAGCAGTTGGGGACAGAGCACCGGGGAGCTGTTTTTT; CDR3 protein: CASSWGQSTGELFF
D gene: TRBD2; V gene: TRBV5-1; J gene: TRBJ2-3; clone size: few; CDR3 DNA: TGCGCCAGCAGCCCCGGACTAGCGGGGGGGCAGGTAGATACGCAGTATTTT; CDR3 protein: CASSPGLAGGQVDTQYF
D gene: TRBD2; V gene: TRBV7-9; J gene: TRBJ2-3; clone size: few; CDR3 DNA: TGTGCCAGCAGCTTTAGCGGGGGGGCAGATACGCAGTATTTT; CDR3 protein: CASSFSGGADTQYF
D gene: .; V gene: TRBV28; J gene: TRBJ1-4; clone size: few; CDR3 DNA: TGTGCCAGCACCCTATGGGCTCGGGAGGAAAAACTGTTTTTT; CDR3 protein: CASTLWAREEKLFF
D gene: TRBD1; V gene: TRBV30; J gene: TRBJ2-3; clone size: .; CDR3 DNA: TGTGCCTGGAGTACCCGGGACAGGTACACAGATACGCAGTATTTT; CDR3 protein: CAWSTRDRYTDTQYF
D gene: TRBD1; V gene: TRBV30; J gene: TRBJ1-1; clone size: few; CDR3 DNA: TGTGCCTGGAGAGCGAGGGGGCAGGAGTACACTGAAGCTTTCTTT; CDR3 protein: CAWRARGQEYTEAFF
D gene: .; V gene: TRBV6-1; J gene: TRBJ1-4; clone size: few; CDR3 DNA: TGTGCCAGCAGCGGCCGGGCTAATGAAAAACTGTTTTTT; CDR3 protein: CASSGRANEKLFF
D gene: .; V gene: TRBV7-9; J gene: TRBJ2-3; clone size: .; CDR3 DNA: TGTGCCAGCAGCCCTGGGCAGGGTATGGACACAGATACGCAGTATTTT; CDR3 protein: CASSPGQGMDTDTQYF
D gene: .; V gene: TRBV5-1; J gene: TRBJ2-6; clone size: few; CDR3 DNA: TGCGCCAGCAGCTTGGCCGGGGGTGCTGGGGCCAACGTCCTGACTTTC; CDR3 protein: CASSLAGGAGANVLTF
D gene: TRBD2; V gene: TRBV6-6; J gene: TRBJ2-3; clone size: few; CDR3 DNA: TGTGCCAGCAGTTGGACTAGCGGTAGCACAGATACGCAGTATTTT; CDR3 protein: CASSWTSGSTDTQYF
D gene: .; V gene: TRBV19; J gene: TRBJ2-6; clone size: .; CDR3 DNA: TGTGCCAGTAGTTCTTTAGGGGGCTCTGGGGCCAACGTCCTGACTTTC; CDR3 protein: CASSSLGGSGANVLTF
D gene: .; V gene: TRBV15; J gene: TRBJ1-2; clone size: few; CDR3 DNA: TGTGCCACCAGCAGAGGGCGACGGGAGGGCTATGGCTACACCTTC; CDR3 protein: CATSRGRREGYGYTF
D gene: TRBD1; V gene: TRBV2; J gene: TRBJ1-2; clone size: few; CDR3 DNA: TGTGCCAGCAGTGTGACAGGGGGCGCGCAGGGCTACACCTTC; CDR3 protein: CASSVTGGAQGYTF
D gene: .; V gene: TRBV21-1; J gene: TRBJ1-1; clone size: few; CDR3 DNA: TGTGCCAGCAGCAAAGTTGGAGGGGGCGAAGTCACTGAAGCTTTCTTT; CDR3 protein: CASSKVGGGEVTEAFF
D gene: TRBD2; V gene: TRBV5-1; J gene: TRBJ2-1; clone size: .; CDR3 DNA: TGCGCCAGCAGCTCGACGCTAGCGGGCCCCTACAATGAGCAGTTCTTC; CDR3 protein: CASSSTLAGPYNEQFF
D gene: TRBD1; V gene: TRBV4-1; J gene: TRBJ1-1; clone size: few; CDR3 DNA: TGCGCCAGCAGCCACCACAGGGGGCTCGGCACTGAAGCTTTCTTT; CDR3 protein: CASSHHRGLGTEAFF
D gene: TRBD1; V gene: TRBV5-1; J gene: TRBJ2-2; clone size: few; CDR3 DNA: TGCGCCAGCCACCGTGGGACAGGAGACACCGGGGAGCTGTTTTTT; CDR3 protein: CASHRGTGDTGELFF
D gene: .; V gene: TRBV30; J gene: TRBJ2-2; clone size: few; CDR3 DNA: TGTGCCTGGAGGGGTGGGCTAGCGTCGAACACCGGGGAGCTGTTTTTT; CDR3 protein: CAWRGGLASNTGELFF
D gene: .; V gene: TRBV7-9; J gene: TRBJ2-1; clone size: few; CDR3 DNA: TGTGCCAGCAGCTTAGAGATGCCGGGAACCAATGAGCAGTTCTTC; CDR3 protein: CASSLEMPGTNEQFF